This T cell receptor (beta chain) emerged from a study of metastatic and nonmetastatic thyroid tumors. Study context: Repertoires from blood and tumor or nodule tissue of malignant and benign thyroid patients were compared. Whole-study findings and limits: For both blood and tumor, malignant thyroid tumors reportedly showed significantly higher TCR beta diversity than benign nodules did.

Original handling: Clinicopathological groups supplied CDR3 differences that were used to build a distant-metastasis classifier for papillary thyroid cancer. TCRdb reanalyzed the PCR reads with MiXCR. The V and J calls and clone size come from TCRdb's table, not from the authors' own analysis. The table shows 25,000 or so clones, with about 15% occurring only once. This clone was seen a handful of times. Its antigen is undetermined. Its ends do not fully match the called genes, so a read error is possible. Before thyroid surgery, none of the patients had received any treatment. The sequence derives from a male donor with papillary thyroid cancer or a benign thyroid nodule (not recorded which). Some clones in this sample may be carry-over from other donors' samples. Sequenced input: blood.

CDR3: CASARTWEVGELFF. CDR3 sequence (DNA): TGCGCCAGCGCCAGGACATGGGAGGTTGGGGAGCTGTTTTTT. The chain employs TRBV6-1 and TRBJ2-2; tentatively, D is TRBD2 (6 bases). The germline V gene has CDR1 MNHNS and CDR2 SASEGT. The CDR3 has 14 residues.